This T cell receptor (beta chain) was captured in a study of tumor and adjacent non-tumor tissue in lung cancer. The overall study: Patients were aged about 31 to 85, approximately ten men and about 5 women, stage I to III. Study-wide points: Significantly higher TCR diversity was found in tumor than normal lung.

RNA was extracted from bulk tissue without any cell sorting. A modified ARM-PCR protocol with three rounds of nested PCR amplified TCRbeta. TCRdb re-derived calls from the multiplex PCR reads in MiXCR, one entry per CDR3 protein. The sample lists about 110,000 distinct CDR3 sequences; roughly 75% were seen once. In the case of this clonotype: As yet, its antigen is unknown. It is likely a read error, because the conserved phenylalanine at the end of the CDR3 is missing. No DNA is shown, since the ends of the CDR3 on it are uncertain; the CDR3 is the one TCRdb lists.

The CDR3 contains 14 residues when both ends are counted. CDR1 MNHEY and CDR2 SVGEGT come from the germline V gene. The sequencing sample was made of lung tumor tissue. The receptor's source is a woman aged 60-75 years with non-small cell lung cancer. This sequence joins TRBV6-2 or TRBV6-3 and TRBJ1-4. CDR3 region: CASINSSGRQQLFY.